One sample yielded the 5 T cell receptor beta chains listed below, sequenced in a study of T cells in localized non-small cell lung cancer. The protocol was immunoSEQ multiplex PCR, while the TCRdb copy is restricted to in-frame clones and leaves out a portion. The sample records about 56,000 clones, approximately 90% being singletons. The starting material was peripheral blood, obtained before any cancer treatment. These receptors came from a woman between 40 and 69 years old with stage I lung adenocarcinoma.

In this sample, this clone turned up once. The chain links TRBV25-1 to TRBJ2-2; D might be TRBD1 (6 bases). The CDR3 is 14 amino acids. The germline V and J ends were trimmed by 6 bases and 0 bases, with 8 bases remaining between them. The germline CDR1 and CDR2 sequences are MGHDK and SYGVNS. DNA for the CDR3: TGTGCCAGCAGGGACAGAACGAACACCGGGGAGCTGTTTTTT. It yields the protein CASRDRTNTGELFF.

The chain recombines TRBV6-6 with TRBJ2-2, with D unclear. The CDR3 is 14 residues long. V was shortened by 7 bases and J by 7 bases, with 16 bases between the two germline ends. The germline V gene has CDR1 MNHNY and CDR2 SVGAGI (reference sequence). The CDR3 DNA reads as TGTGCCAGCATCGCCATCCAAGCAGTCGGGGAGCTGTTTTTT. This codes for CASIAIQAVGELFF.

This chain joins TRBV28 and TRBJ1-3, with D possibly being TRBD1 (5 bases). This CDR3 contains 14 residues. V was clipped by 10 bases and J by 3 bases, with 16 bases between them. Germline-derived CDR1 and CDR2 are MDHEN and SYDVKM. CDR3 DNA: TGTGCCACCTCAAATGGGGGAAATGGAAACACCATATATTTT. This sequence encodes CATSNGGNGNTIYF.

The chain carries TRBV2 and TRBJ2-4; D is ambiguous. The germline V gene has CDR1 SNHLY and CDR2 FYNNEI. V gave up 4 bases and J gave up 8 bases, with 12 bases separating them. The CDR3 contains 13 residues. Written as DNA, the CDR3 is TGTGCCAGCAGTGTCACTCTATGGGACATTCAGTACTTC. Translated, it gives CASSVTLWDIQYF.

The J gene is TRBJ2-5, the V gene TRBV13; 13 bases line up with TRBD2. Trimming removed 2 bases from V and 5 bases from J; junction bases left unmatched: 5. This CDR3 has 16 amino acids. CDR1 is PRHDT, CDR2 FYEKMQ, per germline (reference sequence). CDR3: CASSLRTSGGGETQYF. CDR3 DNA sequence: TGTGCCAGCAGCTTACGGACTAGCGGGGGAGGGGAGACCCAGTACTTC.